This T cell receptor beta chain was sequenced in a study of T cell responses to AZD1222 COVID-19 vaccine listed by TCRdb under 2021. For the wider study: AZD1222 recipients with second doses at about 4 weeks or about 12 weeks were pooled, because spike-specific TCR depth and breadth did not differ between schedules. Trial participants were enrolled into age subgroups of 18-55, 56-69 and 70-plus years, which contained about 150, 28 and 57 TCR-sequenced participants, respectively. A total of 233 trial participants underwent TCR sequencing, of whom about 210 had received two doses of AZD1222 and approximately 26 had received two doses of the MenACWY control vaccine. Overall results and qualifications from the work: Participants were mostly white British and included more females than males, and it was suggested by the authors that clonal diversity may have been underestimated. In the small 56-69-year group, the increase in depth fell short of significance, most likely because of low power. Conclusions about previously exposed vaccinees are limited, since just six or seven AZD1222 recipients were seropositive for SARS-CoV-2 at baseline. Nearly half of unique spike-specific TCRs reportedly recognized epitopes outside regions mutated in the B.1.351 and B.1.1.7 variants. Because no day 14 peak-response samples were available, the repertoires could be characterized only after the peak T cell response. Spike-specific TCR breadth and depth rose significantly after two AZD1222 doses compared with day 0 and with MenACWY recipients. The whole spike protein was spanned by vaccine-associated CD4 TCRs, and dominant responses were seen in regions 160-218 and 743-854.

The CDR3 regions of human TCRbeta chains were analyzed by immunosequencing. Turning to the authors' computational methods: Repertoire TCRs were matched against a reference library of SARS-CoV-2-specific TCRs generated with the MIRA antigen-specificity platform. Breadth was defined as the fraction of unique TCRs that were SARS-CoV-2-associated, and depth was defined as the fraction of total T cells that were SARS-CoV-2-associated. Each spike-specific TCR was assigned to its reactive spike region and to a CD4 or CD8 class using the MIRA data. Log10-transformed breadth and depth values were compared by one-way ANOVA with Sidak's multiple comparisons tests. In its TCRdb copy, this immuneACCESS table keeps in-frame sequences only and misses some clones. Where compared with another copy, unresolved V genes explain less than half of these, and the others have no known cause. For V, J and clone size, that table is used; D and trimming come from the DNA. The sample table holds 150,000 or so clones, of which 91% were seen once. The ten largest clones take up more than 1.3% of the sample.

Taken from cysteine to phenylalanine, the CDR3 has 14 residues. Of the read, only the CDR3 DNA is kept; its 42 bases are in frame from base 1. Based on the germline V gene, the CDR1 and CDR2 sequences are KGHDR and SFDVKD. Trimming accounts for 4 bases at V and 4 bases at J, while the number of junction bases matched to no gene is 5. This clone has a single count. Its antigen is unknown. Base quality data are lacking; no much larger clone is found one base away. The time point label corresponds to: baseline before first vaccination. Vaccinee samples came from UK trials COV001 and COV002, including a single-blind randomized controlled phase 2/3 trial of AZD1222 (ChAdOx1 nCoV-19) in healthy adults. Trial participant PBMC samples were collected at day 0 and day 28 after the second dose for TCRbeta chain sequencing.

The material was peripheral blood, obtained on day 0 of AZD1222 vaccination. This TCR was sampled from an adult in good health. The sequence links TRBV24-1 to TRBJ2-5; the central 7 bases match TRBD1. The bases are TGTGCCACCAGTGACCGTAGGGGGCTAGAGACCCAGTACTTC. It codes for CATSDRRGLETQYF.